Following are 8 T cell receptor beta chains from one sample sequenced in a study of blood T cell repertoires in COVID-19. The method was immunoSEQ multiplex PCR; TCRdb's version includes in-frame clones alone and lacks a portion of them. The sample gives about 70,000 clones, approximately 90% of which show up once; roughly 2.6% is in the top ten. Material: peripheral blood. The receptors shown here come from a man aged 50 to 60 with COVID-19, enrolled during active disease.

The V and J genes are TRBV7-6 and TRBJ1-2; 7 bases agree with TRBD1. Per germline, CDR1 SGHVS and CDR2 FNYEAQ. This CDR3 has 13 residues. The V gene end was trimmed by 4 bases and the J gene end by 6 bases; junction bases not matched to a gene: 5. In DNA, the CDR3 is TGTGCCAGCAGCTCACAGGGGTCGGATGGCTACACCTTC. Translating it yields CASSSQGSDGYTF.

The chain is built from TRBV6-5 and TRBJ2-3, with TRBD2 matching 10 bases. This CDR3 is 16 amino acids long. Germline-derived CDR1 and CDR2 are MNHEY and SVGAGI. Trimming cost V 0 bases and J 9 bases; bases outside gene matches: 9. The CDR3 coding sequence is TGTGCCAGCAGTTACTCTCCTAGCGGGAGTACAGGGACGCAGTATTTT. This encodes CASSYSPSGSTGTQYF.

The CDR3 spells CASSFSGSNTEAFF. The CDR3 coding sequence is TGTGCCAGCAGCTTCTCCGGTTCTAACACTGAAGCTTTCTTT. This sequence joins TRBV11-3 and TRBJ1-1, with D unresolved. The CDR3 has 14 amino acids. CDR1 is SGHNT and CDR2 is YENEEA in the germline V gene. V was shortened by 3 bases and J by 2 bases, with 10 bases between the two germline ends.

The CDR3, as DNA: TGCGCCAGCAGCCAATCGAGGGACTCCGAGGGAAACACCATATATTTT. Protein: CASSQSRDSEGNTIYF. V usage is TRBV4-3 and J usage is TRBJ1-3; D perhaps matches TRBD1 (5 bases). V was shortened by 2 bases and J by 4 bases, with 15 bases between the two germline ends. The CDR3 has 16 amino acids. Germline CDR1 and CDR2: LGHNA and YSLEER.

This rearrangement joins TRBV12-3 or TRBV12-4 to TRBJ1-1, with TRBD1 matching 8 bases. This CDR3 region has 13 residues. V dropped 6 bases and J dropped 6; count of bases not matched to a gene: 6. CDR3 sequence reads: CASRAGQGAEAFF. CDR3 in DNA: TGTGCCAGCAGGGCCGGACAGGGCGCTGAAGCTTTCTTT.

J is TRBJ2-7 and V is TRBV23-1; perhaps TRBD1 as D (6 bases). TRBV23-1 is classed as an ORF, of uncertain function. The CDR3 contains 17 residues. Trimming left V 2 bases short and J 3 bases short, with 20 bases between. CDR3 in amino acids: CASSQIRPRGPRYEQYV. The CDR3 nucleotides read TGCGCCAGCAGTCAAATCAGGCCCAGGGGCCCCCGCTACGAGCAGTACGTC.

CDR3 sequence reads: CATSPGHRPYEQYV. CDR3 nucleotide sequence: TGTGCCACCTCCCCGGGACACCGACCCTACGAGCAGTACGTC. The chain joins TRBV2 to TRBJ2-7; D might be TRBD1 (6 bases). The CDR3 loop spans 14 amino acids. V dropped 10 bases and J dropped 2 bases, with 18 bases sitting between them. Germline V CDR1 and CDR2: SNHLY, FYNNEI.

The chain employs TRBV13 and TRBJ2-7, with 8 bases fitting TRBD1. Germline CDR1 and CDR2: PRHDT and FYEKMQ (reference sequence). The CDR3 has 14 residues. The V and J ends lost 5 bases and 4 bases, in that order; junction bases with no gene match: 7. CDR3 residues: CASSPSDRAYEQYV. CDR3 nucleotide sequence: TGTGCCAGCAGCCCTTCGGACAGGGCTTACGAGCAGTACGTC.